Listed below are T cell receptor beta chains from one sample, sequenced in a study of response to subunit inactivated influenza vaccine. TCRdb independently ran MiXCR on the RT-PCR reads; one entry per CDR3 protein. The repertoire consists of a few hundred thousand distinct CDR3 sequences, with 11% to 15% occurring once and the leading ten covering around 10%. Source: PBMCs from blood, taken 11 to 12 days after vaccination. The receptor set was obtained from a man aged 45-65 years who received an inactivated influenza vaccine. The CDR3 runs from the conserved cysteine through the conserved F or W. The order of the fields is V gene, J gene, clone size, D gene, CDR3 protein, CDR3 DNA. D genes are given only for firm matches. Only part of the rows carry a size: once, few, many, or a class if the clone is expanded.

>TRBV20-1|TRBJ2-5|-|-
CSAGAVQETQYF
TGCAGTGCCGGGGCAGTCCAAGAGACCCAGTACTTC
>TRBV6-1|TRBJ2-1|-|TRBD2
CASTFIAGSNNEQFF
TGTGCCAGCACCTTCATAGCGGGGTCGAACAATGAGCAGTTCTTC
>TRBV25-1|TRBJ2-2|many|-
CASSRWTPNTGELFF
TGTGCCAGCAGTCGGTGGACACCGAACACCGGGGAGCTGTTTTTT
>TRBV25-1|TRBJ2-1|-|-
CAPRHEQFF
TGTGCCCCCAGGCATGAGCAGTTCTTC
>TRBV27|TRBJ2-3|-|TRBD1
CASSSLRRDRAGTDTQYF
TGTGCCAGCAGTTCCTTACGAAGAGACAGGGCAGGGACAGATACGCAGTATTTT
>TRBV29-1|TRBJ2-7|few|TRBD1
CSVEEGAGGGEQYF
TGCAGCGTTGAAGAAGGGGCAGGGGGCGGCGAGCAGTACTTC
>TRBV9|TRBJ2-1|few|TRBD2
CASSVGAGGLYNEQFF
TGTGCCAGCAGCGTAGGTGCGGGAGGGCTCTACAATGAGCAGTTCTTC
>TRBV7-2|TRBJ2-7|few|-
CASSLGSGSGEQYF
TGTGCCAGCAGCCTGGGGTCGGGGTCCGGCGAGCAGTACTTC
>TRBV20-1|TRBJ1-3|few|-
CSASPAGGVASGNTIYF
TGCAGTGCTAGTCCCGCAGGAGGAGTGGCCTCTGGAAACACCATATATTTT
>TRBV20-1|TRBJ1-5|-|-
CSALLGSDRNQPQHF
TGCAGTGCTCTCCTGGGGTCGGACAGAAATCAGCCCCAGCATTTT
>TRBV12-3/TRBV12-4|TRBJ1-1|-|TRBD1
CASNTGGNTEAFF
TGTGCCAGCAACACAGGGGGGAACACTGAAGCTTTCTTT
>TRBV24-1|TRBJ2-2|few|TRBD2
CATTSGRGTGELFF
TGTGCCACCACTAGCGGGAGAGGAACCGGGGAGCTGTTTTTT
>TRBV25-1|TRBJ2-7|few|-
CASSHEGNTYEQYF
TGTGCCAGCTCTCACGAGGGAAATACCTACGAGCAGTACTTC
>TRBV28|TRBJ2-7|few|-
CASRGASYEQYF
TGTGCCAGCAGGGGCGCCTCCTACGAGCAGTACTTC
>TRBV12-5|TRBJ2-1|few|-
CASGLAGGNEQFF
TGTGCTAGTGGTTTGGCCGGGGGCAATGAGCAGTTCTTC
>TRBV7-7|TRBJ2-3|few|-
CASSPIRGTDTQYF
TGTGCTAGCAGCCCTATTCGGGGCACAGATACGCAGTATTTT
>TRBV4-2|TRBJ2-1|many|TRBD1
CASSQLRGLGNEQFF
TGTGCCAGCAGCCAACTCAGGGGGCTTGGGAATGAGCAGTTCTTC
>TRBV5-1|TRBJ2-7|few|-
CASSRDTGSYEQYF
TGCGCCAGCAGCCGCGACACGGGATCCTACGAGCAGTACTTC
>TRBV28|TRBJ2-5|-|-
CASSFAGGSQETQYF
TGTGCCAGCAGTTTCGCAGGGGGGAGCCAAGAGACCCAGTACTTC
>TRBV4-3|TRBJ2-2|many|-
CASSQFTGMNTGELFF
TGCGCCAGCAGCCAGTTCACGGGGATGAACACCGGGGAGCTGTTTTTT
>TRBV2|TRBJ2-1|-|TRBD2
CASSASGIREQFF
TGTGCCAGCAGTGCCAGCGGGATTAGAGAGCAGTTCTTC
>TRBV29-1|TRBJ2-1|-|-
CSSPGVGVGLYNEQFF
TGCAGCTCTCCCGGGGTGGGCGTTGGGTTATACAATGAGCAGTTCTTC
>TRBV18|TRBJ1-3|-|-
CASSPGTYTSGNTIYF
TGTGCCAGCTCACCAGGGACATATACCTCTGGAAACACCATATATTTT
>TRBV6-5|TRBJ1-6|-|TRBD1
CASSYSISGGNSYNSPLHF
TGTGCCAGCAGTTACTCGATTTCAGGGGGCAACTCCTATAATTCACCCCTCCACTTT
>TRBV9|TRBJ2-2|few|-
CASTPSLASSGELFF
TGTGCCAGCACCCCCTCCCTAGCATCTTCCGGGGAGCTGTTTTTT
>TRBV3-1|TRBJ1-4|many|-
CASSRTGGRNEKLFF
TGTGCCAGCAGCCGAACGGGTGGAAGGAATGAAAAACTGTTTTTT
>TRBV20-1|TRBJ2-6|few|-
CSAPLWGSSGANVLTF
TGCAGTGCCCCTCTCTGGGGGAGCTCTGGGGCCAACGTCCTGACTTTC
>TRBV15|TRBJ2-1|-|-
CATSARQEAEQFF
TGTGCCACCAGCGCCAGACAGGAGGCCGAGCAGTTCTTC
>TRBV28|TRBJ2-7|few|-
CASSYGTLTYEQYF
TGTGCCAGCAGTTATGGGACCTTGACCTACGAGCAGTACTTC